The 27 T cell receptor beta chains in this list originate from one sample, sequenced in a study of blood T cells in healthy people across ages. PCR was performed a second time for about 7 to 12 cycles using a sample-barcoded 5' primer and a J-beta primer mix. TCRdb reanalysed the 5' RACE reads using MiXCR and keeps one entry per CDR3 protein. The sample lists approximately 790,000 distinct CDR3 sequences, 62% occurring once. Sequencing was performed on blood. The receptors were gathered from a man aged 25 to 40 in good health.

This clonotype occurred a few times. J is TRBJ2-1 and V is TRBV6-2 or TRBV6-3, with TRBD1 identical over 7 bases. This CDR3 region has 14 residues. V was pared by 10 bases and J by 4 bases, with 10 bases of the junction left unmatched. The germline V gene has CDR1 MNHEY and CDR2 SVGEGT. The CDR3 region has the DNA TGTGCCATCAAAGAGGGGGACAGATACAATGAGCAGTTCTTC. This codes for CAIKEGDRYNEQFF.

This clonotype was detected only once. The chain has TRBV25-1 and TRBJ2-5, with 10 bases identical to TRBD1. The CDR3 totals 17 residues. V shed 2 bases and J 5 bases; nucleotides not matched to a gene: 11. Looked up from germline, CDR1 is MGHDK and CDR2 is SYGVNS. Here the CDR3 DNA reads TGTGCCAGCAGTGAAAAAGGGAGACAGGGGGCTTGGGAGACCCAGTACTTC. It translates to CASSEKGRQGAWETQYF.

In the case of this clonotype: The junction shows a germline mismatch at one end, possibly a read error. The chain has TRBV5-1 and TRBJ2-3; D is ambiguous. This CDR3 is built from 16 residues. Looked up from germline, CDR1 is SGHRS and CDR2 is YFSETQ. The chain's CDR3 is CASSLSAGFHTDTRYF. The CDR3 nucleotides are TGCGCCAGCAGCTTGTCCGCCGGGTTCCACACAGATACGCGGTATTTT.

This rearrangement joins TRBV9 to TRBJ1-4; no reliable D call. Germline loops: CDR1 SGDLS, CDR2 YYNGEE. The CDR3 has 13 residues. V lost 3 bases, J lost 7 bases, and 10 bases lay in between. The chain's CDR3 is CASSGLGGEKLFF. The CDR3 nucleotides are TGTGCCAGCAGCGGTTTGGGAGGTGAAAAACTGTTTTTT.

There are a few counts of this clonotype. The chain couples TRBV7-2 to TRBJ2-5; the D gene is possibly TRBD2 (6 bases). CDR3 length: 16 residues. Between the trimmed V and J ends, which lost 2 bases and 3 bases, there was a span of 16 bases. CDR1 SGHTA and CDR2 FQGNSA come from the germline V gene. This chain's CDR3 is CASSLHKVRGKETQYF. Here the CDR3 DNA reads TGTGCCAGCAGCTTACATAAAGTCCGGGGGAAAGAGACCCAGTACTTC.

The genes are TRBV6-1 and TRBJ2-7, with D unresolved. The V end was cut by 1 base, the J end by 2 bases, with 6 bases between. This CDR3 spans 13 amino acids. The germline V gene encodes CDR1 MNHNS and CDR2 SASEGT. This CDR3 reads CASSEEETYEQYF. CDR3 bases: TGTGCCAGCAGTGAAGAGGAAACCTACGAGCAGTACTTC.

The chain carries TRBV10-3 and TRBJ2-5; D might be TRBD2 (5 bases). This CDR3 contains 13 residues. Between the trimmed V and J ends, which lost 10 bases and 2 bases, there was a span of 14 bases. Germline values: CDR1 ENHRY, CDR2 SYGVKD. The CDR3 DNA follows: TGTGCCACAGCCGTCGGGGAGCAAGAGACCCAGTACTTC. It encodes CATAVGEQETQYF.

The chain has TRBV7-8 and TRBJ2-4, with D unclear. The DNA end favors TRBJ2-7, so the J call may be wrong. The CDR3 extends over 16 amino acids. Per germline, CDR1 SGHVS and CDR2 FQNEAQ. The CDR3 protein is CASSLVVGPRFGEQYF. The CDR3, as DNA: TGTGCCAGCAGCTTAGTCGTCGGACCGCGGTTCGGCGAGCAGTACTTC.

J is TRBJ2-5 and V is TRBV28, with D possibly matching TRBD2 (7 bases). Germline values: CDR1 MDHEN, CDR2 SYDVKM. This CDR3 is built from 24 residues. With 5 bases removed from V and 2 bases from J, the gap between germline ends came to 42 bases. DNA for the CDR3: TGTGCCAGCAGTCCCTGGGGAGGGTCACGTCAAAATTCGGGGGCCGAGGGAATTCAAGAGACCCAGTACTTC. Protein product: CASSPWGGSRQNSGAEGIQETQYF.

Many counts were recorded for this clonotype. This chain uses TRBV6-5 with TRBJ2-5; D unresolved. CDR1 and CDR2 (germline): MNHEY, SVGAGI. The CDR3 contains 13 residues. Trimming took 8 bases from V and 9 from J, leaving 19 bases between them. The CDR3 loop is CASRPLLGLAQYF. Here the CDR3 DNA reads TGTGCCAGCCGCCCCCTTTTGGGCCTTGCCCAGTACTTC.

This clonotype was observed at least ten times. The CDR3 protein is CASSLGSFTDTQYF. The CDR3, as DNA: TGTGCCAGCAGCTTAGGATCTTTCACAGATACGCAGTATTTT. The chain combines TRBV7-2 with TRBJ2-3, with unresolved D. The V and J ends lost 1 base and 2 bases respectively, with 7 bases between them. This CDR3 is built from 14 residues. Looked up from germline, CDR1 is SGHTA and CDR2 is FQGNSA.

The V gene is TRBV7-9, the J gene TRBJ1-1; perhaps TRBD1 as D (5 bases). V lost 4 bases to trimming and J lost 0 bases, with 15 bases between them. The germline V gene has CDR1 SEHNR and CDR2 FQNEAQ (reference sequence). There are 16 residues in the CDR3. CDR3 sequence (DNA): TGTGCCAGCAGCTCGACTAGGGGTCGTATGAACACTGAAGCTTTCTTT. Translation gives CASSSTRGRMNTEAFF.

CDR3: CASSVEWTGELFF. In nucleotides, the CDR3 is TGTGCCAGCAGCGTAGAGTGGACCGGGGAGCTGTTTTTT. The chain links TRBV9 to TRBJ2-2; D gene ambiguous. The CDR3 length is 13 residues. The germline gives CDR1 SGDLS, CDR2 YYNGEE. V lost 0 bases and J 5 bases, leaving 5 bases between the germline ends. The full variable domain, completed using reference TRBV9 and TRBJ2-2, is DSGVTQTPKHLITATGQRVTLRCSPRSGDLSVYWYQQSLDQGLQFLIQYYNGEERAKGNILERFSAQQFPDLHSELNLSSLELGDSALYFCASSVEWTGELFFGEGSRLTVL.

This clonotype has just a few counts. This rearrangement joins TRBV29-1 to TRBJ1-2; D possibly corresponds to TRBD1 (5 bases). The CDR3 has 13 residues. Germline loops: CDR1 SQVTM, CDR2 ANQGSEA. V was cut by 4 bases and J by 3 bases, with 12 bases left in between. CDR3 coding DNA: TGCAGCGTTGTGCCAGGGAAGGACTATGGCTACACCTTC. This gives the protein CSVVPGKDYGYTF. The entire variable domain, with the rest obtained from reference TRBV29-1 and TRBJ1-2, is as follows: SAVISQKPSRDICQRGTSLTIQCQVDSQVTMMFWYRQQPGQSLTLIATANQGSEATYESGFVIDKFPISRPNLTFSTLTVSNMSPEDSSIYLCSVVPGKDYGYTFGSGTRLTVV.

The CDR3 nucleotides are TGCAGTGCTAGAGAGGGGACTAGCGGGGGGGGTTGGTACTTC. Residues: CSAREGTSGGGWYF. The chain couples TRBV20-1 to TRBJ2-5; 16 bases agree with TRBD2. The CDR3 totals 14 residues. The J segment lost 13 bases and the V segment lost 0 bases, leaving 5 bases of the junction unmatched. Germline loops: CDR1 DFQATT, CDR2 SNEGSKA (reference sequence).

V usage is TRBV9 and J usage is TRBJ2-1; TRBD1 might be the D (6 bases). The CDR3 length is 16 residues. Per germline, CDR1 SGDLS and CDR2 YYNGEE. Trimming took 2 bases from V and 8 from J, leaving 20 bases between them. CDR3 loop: CASSVIGTLSGDEQFF. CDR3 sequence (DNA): TGTGCCAGCAGCGTGATAGGGACACTCTCCGGCGATGAGCAGTTCTTC.

As DNA, the CDR3 is TGTGCCAGCAGCTTGGGTGCGGGGGGGCTGGAAAATGAGCAGTTCTTC. This sequence encodes CASSLGAGGLENEQFF. This chain uses TRBV5-4 with TRBJ2-1; 9 nucleotides line up with TRBD2. This CDR3 has 16 residues. J lost 7 bases, V lost 0 bases, and 8 bases had no gene match. Germline-derived CDR1 and CDR2 are SGHNT and YYREEE (reference sequence).

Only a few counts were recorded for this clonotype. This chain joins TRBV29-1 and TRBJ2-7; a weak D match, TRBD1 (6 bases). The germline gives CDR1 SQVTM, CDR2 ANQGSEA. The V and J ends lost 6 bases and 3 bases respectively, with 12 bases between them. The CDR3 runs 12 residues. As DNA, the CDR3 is TGCAGCGTGCAAACAGGGAGCTACGAGCAGTACTTC. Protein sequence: CSVQTGSYEQYF.

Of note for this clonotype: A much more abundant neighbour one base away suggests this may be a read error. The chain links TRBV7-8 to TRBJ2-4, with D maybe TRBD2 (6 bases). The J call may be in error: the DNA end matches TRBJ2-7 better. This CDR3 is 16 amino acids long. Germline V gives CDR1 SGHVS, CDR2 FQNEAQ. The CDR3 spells CASSSVAEAGSYEQYF. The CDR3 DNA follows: TGTGCCAGCAGCTCAGTAGCGGAGGCCGGGTCCTACGAGCAGTACTTC.

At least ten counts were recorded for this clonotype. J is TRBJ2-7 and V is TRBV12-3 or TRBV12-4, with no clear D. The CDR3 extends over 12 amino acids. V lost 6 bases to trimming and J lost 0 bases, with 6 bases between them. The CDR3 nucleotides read TGTGCCAGCAGCTCCGACTCCTACGAGCAGTACTTC. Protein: CASSSDSYEQYF.

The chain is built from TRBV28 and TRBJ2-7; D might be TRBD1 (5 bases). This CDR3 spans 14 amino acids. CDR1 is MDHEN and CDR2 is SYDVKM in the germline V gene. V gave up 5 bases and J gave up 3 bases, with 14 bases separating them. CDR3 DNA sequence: TGTGCCAGCAGTCCTAACAGGCGCCGCTACGAGCAGTACTTC. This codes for CASSPNRRRYEQYF.

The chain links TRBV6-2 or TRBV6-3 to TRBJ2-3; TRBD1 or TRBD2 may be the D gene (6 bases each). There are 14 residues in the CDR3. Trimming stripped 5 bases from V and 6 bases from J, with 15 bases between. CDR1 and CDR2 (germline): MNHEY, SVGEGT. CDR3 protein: CASSPHREADTQYF. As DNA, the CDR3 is TGTGCCAGCAGTCCCCACAGGGAGGCGGATACGCAGTATTTT.

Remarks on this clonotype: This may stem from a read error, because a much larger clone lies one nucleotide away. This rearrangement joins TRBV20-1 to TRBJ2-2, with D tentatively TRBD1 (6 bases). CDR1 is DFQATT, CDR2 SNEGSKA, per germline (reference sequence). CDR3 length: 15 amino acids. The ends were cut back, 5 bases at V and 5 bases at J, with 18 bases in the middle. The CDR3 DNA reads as TGCAGTGCTGGAAGACAGGTGGCGGAGACCGGGGAGCTGTTTTTT. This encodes CSAGRQVAETGELFF.

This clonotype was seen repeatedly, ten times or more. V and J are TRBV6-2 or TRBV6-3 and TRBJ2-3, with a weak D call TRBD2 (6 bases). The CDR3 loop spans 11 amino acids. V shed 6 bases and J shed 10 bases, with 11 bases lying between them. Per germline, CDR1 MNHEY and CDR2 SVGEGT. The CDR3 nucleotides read TGTGCCAGCAGGCCGGGAGAGGCGCAGTATTTT. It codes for CASRPGEAQYF.

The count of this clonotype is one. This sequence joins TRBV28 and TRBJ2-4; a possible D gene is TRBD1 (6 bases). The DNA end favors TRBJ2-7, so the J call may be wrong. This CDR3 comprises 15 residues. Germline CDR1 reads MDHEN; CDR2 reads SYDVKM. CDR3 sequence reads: CASWNRASGSYEQYF. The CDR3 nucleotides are TGTGCCAGTTGGAACAGGGCCTCGGGCTCCTACGAGCAGTACTTC.

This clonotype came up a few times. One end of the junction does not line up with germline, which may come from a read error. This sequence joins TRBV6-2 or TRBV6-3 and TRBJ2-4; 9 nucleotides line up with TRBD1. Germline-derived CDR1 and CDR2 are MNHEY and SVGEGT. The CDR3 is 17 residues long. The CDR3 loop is CASSDSGTGISKNIQYF. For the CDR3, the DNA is TGTGCCAGCAGTGACTCCGGGACAGGGATATCCAAAAACATTCAGTACTTC.

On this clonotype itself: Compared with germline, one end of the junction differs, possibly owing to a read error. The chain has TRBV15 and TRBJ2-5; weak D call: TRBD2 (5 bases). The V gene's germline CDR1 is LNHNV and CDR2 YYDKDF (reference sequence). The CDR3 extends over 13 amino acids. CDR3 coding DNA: TGTGCCGCCAGGAGGTCCATCGGAGAGACCCAGTACTTC. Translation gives CAARRSIGETQYF.